These 7 T cell receptor beta chains came from one sample sequenced in a study of human T cells and chemical hapten exposure. Time point of the sample: pre-sensitization, week 0. Indicated treatment: therapeutic diphenylcyclopropenone sensitization with weekly scalp DPC. TCRdb re-analysed the RACE reads in MiXCR, keeping a single row per CDR3 protein. Here the sample spans about 120,000 distinct CDR3 sequences, roughly 13% being singletons. The material sequenced was whole blood, taken in connection with sensitization to the hapten diphenylcyclopropenone (DPC). The receptors were gathered from a woman younger than 30 with alopecia areata. Some clones in this sample may be carry-over from other donors' samples.

This clonotype was counted between two and nine times. V and J are TRBV20-1 and TRBJ2-3; D is perhaps TRBD2 (6 bases). CDR1 and CDR2 from the germline V gene are DFQATT and SNEGSKA (reference sequence). V was shortened by 6 bases and J by 0 bases, with 19 bases between the two germline ends. The CDR3 consists of 16 residues. DNA for the CDR3: TGCAGTGCGTGGGCCGGAGGGACTCCTAGCACAGATACGCAGTATTTT. It codes for CSAWAGGTPSTDTQYF.

The chain recombines TRBV29-1 with TRBJ2-7; D is undetermined. CDR1 is SQVTM, CDR2 ANQGSEA, per germline. The CDR3 runs 13 residues. V was clipped by 7 bases and J by 6 bases, with 19 bases between them. The CDR3 reads CSAVPWRTSEQYF. CDR3 DNA: TGCAGCGCGGTTCCTTGGCGGACCTCCGAGCAGTACTTC.

On this clonotype: A much more abundant neighbour one base away suggests this may be a read error. This is likely a read error, given that the CDR3 carries no conserved phenylalanine or tryptophan at its end. CDR3 in amino acids: CASSLMKGGEAFL. Here the CDR3 DNA reads TGTGCCAGCAGCTTGATGAAAGGGGGCGAAGCTTTCTTA. The chain employs TRBV7-9 and TRBJ1-1; 7 bases agree with TRBD1. The V gene's germline CDR1 is SEHNR and CDR2 FQNEAQ (reference sequence). CDR3 length: 13 amino acids. V dropped 3 bases and J dropped 8; count of bases not matched to a gene: 6.

In its sample, this clonotype was seen many times. This chain connects TRBV2 to TRBJ2-3; D uncertain. The length of the CDR3 is 12 residues. From germline, CDR1 is SNHLY and CDR2 FYNNEI. V was trimmed by 8 bases and J by 2 bases, leaving 8 bases between them. CDR3 region: CASGRYTDTQYF. The CDR3, as DNA: TGTGCCAGCGGAAGGTACACAGATACGCAGTATTTT.

This chain joins TRBV6-2 or TRBV6-3 and TRBJ1-1; D possibly corresponds to TRBD1 (5 bases). Germline V CDR1 and CDR2: MNHEY, SVGEGT. The CDR3 has 14 residues. V lost 7 bases to trimming and J lost 3 bases, with 15 bases between them. Written as DNA, the CDR3 is TGTGCCAGCACGGGGATGTGGGGGGACACTGAAGCTTTCTTT. Translating it yields CASTGMWGDTEAFF.

This clonotype has ten or more counts. The J gene is TRBJ1-6, the V gene TRBV25-1, with 9 bases lining up with TRBD1. The ends lost 3 bases at V and 7 bases at J; junction bases unmatched: 1. Germline V CDR1 and CDR2: MGHDK, SYGVNS. The CDR3 spans 14 residues. The CDR3 coding sequence is TGTGCCAGCAGTGAGGACAGGGGAAATTCACCCCTCCACTTT. This encodes CASSEDRGNSPLHF.

The gene calls are TRBV4-3 and TRBJ1-3; TRBD1 matches at 10 bases. V shed 1 base and J 4 bases; nucleotides not matched to a gene: 7. Germline V gene data show CDR1 as LGHNA and CDR2 as YSLEER. The CDR3 length is 17 residues. This chain's CDR3 is CASSQATGTGVGNTIYF. CDR3 DNA: TGCGCCAGCAGCCAAGCAACCGGGACAGGGGTAGGAAACACCATATATTTT.